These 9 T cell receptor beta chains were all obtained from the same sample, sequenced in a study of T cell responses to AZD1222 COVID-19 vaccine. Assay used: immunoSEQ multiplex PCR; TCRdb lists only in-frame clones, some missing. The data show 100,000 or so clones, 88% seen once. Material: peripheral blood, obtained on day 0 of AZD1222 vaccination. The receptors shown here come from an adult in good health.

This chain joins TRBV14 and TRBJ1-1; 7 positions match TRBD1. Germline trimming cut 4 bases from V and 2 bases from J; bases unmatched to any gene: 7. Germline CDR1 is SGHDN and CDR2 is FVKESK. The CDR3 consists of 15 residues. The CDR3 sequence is CASSPWDSINTEAFF. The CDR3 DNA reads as TGTGCCAGCAGCCCTTGGGACAGCATTAACACTGAAGCTTTCTTT.

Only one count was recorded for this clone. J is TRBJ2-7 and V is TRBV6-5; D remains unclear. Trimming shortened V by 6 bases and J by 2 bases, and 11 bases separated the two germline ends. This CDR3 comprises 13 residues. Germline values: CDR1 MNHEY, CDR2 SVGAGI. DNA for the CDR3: TGTGCCAGCAGAATGCGAGGAACCTACGAGCAGTACTTC. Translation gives CASRMRGTYEQYF.

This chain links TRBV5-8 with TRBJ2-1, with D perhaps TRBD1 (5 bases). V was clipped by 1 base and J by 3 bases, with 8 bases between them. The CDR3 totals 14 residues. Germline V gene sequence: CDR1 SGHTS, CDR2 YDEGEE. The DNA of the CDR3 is TGTGCCAGCAGCTTGTCAGGGCTCTACAATGAGCAGTTCTTC. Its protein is CASSLSGLYNEQFF.

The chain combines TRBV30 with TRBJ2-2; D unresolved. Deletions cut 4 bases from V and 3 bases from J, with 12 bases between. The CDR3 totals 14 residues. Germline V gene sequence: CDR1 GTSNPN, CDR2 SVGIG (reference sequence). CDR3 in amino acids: CAWTAGSHTGELFF. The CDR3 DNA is TGTGCCTGGACTGCCGGGTCTCACACCGGGGAGCTGTTTTTT.

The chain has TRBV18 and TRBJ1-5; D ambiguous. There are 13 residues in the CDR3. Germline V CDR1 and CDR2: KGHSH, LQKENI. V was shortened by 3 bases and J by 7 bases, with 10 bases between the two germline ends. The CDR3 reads CASSPEMQQPQHF. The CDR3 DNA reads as TGTGCCAGCTCACCGGAGATGCAACAGCCCCAGCATTTT.

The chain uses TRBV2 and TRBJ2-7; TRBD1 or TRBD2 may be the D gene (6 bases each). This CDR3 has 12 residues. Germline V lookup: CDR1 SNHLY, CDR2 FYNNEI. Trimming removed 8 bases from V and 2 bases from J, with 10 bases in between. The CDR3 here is CASGGTTYEQYF. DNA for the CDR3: TGTGCCAGCGGCGGGACAACCTACGAGCAGTACTTC.

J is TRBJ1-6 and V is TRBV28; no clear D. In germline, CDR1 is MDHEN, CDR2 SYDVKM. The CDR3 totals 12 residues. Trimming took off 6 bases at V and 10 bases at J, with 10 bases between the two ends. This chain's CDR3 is CASRNTDSPLHF. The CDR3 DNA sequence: TGTGCCAGCAGAAATACTGACTCACCCCTCCACTTT.

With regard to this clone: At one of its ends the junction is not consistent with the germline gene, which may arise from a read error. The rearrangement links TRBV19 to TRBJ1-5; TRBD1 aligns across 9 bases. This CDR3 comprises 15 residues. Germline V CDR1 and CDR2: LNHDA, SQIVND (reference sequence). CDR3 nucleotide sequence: TGTGCCAGTATTATAGACGACAGGGGGAATCAGCCCCAGCATTTT. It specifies CASIIDDRGNQPQHF.

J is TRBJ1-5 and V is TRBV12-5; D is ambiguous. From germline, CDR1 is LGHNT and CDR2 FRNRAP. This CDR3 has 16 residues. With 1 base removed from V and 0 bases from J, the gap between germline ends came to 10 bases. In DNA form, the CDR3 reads TGTGCTAGTGGTTTGGAGACTAGTAATAGCAATCAGCCCCAGCATTTT. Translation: CASGLETSNSNQPQHF.